The entry that follows covers one T cell receptor beta chain sequence. The entry originates in a study of shared clonotypes between healthy human individuals. Naive CD45RA+ and memory CD45RA-negative subsets were split from CD4+ cells. Trimming took 1 base from V and 3 from J, leaving 17 bases between them. Germline V lookup: CDR1 MNHNS, CDR2 SASEGT. The CDR3 totals 17 residues. DNA at around 210 ng, 25,000 to 35,000 T cell genomes, went into sorted-subset replicate PCRs. Only in-frame clones appear in the TCRdb table, and some are missing; sequencing was by immunoSEQ multiplex PCR. The table includes approximately 620,000 clones, around 97% detected once.

Sequenced sample: naive CD4+ T cells sorted from blood. Subset indicated: CD45RA+ positively selected. This TCR was sampled from a woman aged 25 to 39 in good health. This chain links TRBV6-1 with TRBJ2-3; TRBD2 might be the D (5 bases). DNA of the CDR3: TGTGCCAGCAGTGAAGGTGGAGCGGAAGGTTGGACAGATACGCAGTATTTT. As protein: CASSEGGAEGWTDTQYF.